This record concerns one T cell receptor beta chain sequence. The antigen is not known. Trimming cost V 6 bases and J 0 bases, with 12 bases left between them. Germline V lookup: CDR1 SNHLY, CDR2 FYNNEI. CDR3 length: 15 residues. This sample was taken from a study of shared clonotypes between healthy human individuals. Study-wide results and caveats: The generation probabilities recorded for non-shared clonotypes fell below those of clonotypes shared by all four donors. Among donors, the sharing of clonotypes was expected to be influenced by sequencing depth.

When replicate PCRs were run on sorted subsets, they used 150 to 250 ng DNA, about 30,000 T cell genomes. Some clones are missing from TCRdb's copy, which holds only in-frame ones; the method was immunoSEQ multiplex PCR. Of 980,000 or so clones listed, around 80% were seen once; the top ten hold approximately 1.5%. Sequencing was carried out using memory CD4+ T cells sorted from blood. Subset indicated: CD45RA-negative fraction. The TCR comes from a man younger than 35 in good health. This chain connects TRBV2 to TRBJ1-3; unclear D gene. The CDR3 DNA follows: TGTGCCAGCAGGACGCAGTCCACCTCTGGAAACACCATATATTTT. Translating gives CASRTQSTSGNTIYF. Full variable domain (rest looked up from reference TRBV2 and TRBJ1-3): EPEVTQTPSHQVTQMGQEVILRCVPISNHLYFYWYRQILGQKVEFLVSFYNNEISEKSEIFDDQFSVERPDGSNFTLKIRSTKLEDSAMYFCASRTQSTSGNTIYFGEGSWLTVV.